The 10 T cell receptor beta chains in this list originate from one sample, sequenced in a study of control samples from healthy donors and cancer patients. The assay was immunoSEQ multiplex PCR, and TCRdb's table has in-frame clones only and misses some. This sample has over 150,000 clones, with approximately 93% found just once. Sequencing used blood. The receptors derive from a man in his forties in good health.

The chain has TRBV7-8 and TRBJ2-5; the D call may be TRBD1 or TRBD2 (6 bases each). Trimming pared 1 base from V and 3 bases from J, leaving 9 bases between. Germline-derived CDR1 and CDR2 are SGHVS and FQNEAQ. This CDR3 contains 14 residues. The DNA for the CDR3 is TGTGCCAGCAGCTTAGTAAGGGGGGAAGAGACCCAGTACTTC. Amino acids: CASSLVRGEETQYF.

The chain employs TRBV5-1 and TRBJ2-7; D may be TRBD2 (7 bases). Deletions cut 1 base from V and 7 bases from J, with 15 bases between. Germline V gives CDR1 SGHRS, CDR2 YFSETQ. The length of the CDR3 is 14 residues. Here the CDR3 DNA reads TGCGCCAGCAGCTTGTGGGGGGGCTTAGGAGAGCAGTACTTC. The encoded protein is CASSLWGGLGEQYF.

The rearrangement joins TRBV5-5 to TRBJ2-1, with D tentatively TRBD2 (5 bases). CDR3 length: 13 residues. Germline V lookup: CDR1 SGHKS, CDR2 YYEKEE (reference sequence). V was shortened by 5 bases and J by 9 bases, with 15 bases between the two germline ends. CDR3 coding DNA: TGTGCCAGCAGTGGCGCTACTAGGGCTGAGCAGTTCTTC. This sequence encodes CASSGATRAEQFF. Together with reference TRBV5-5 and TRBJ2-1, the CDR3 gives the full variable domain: DAGVTQSPTHLIKTRGQQVTLRCSPISGHKSVSWYQQVLGQGPQFIFQYYEKEERGRGNFPDRFSARQFPNYSSELNVNALLLGDSALYLCASSGATRAEQFFGPGTRLTVL.

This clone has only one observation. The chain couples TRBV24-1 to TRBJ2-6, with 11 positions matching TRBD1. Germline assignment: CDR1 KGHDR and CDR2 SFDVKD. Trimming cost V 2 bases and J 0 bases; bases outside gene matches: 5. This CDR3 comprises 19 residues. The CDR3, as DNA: TGTGCCACCAGTGATTCTTGGACAGGGGGCACCTCTGGGGCCAACGTCCTGACTTTC. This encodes CATSDSWTGGTSGANVLTF.

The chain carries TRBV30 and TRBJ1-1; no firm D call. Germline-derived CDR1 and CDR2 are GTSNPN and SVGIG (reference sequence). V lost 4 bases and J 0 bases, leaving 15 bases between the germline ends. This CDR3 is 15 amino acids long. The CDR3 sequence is CAWTISNSLNTEAFF. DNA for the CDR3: TGTGCCTGGACTATATCTAACAGCCTGAACACTGAAGCTTTCTTT. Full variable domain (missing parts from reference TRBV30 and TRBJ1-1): SQTIHQWPATLVQPVGSPLSLECTVEGTSNPNLYWYRQAAGRGLQLLFYSVGIGQISSEVPQNLSASRPQDRQFILSSKKLLLSDSGFYLCAWTISNSLNTEAFFGQGTRLTVV.

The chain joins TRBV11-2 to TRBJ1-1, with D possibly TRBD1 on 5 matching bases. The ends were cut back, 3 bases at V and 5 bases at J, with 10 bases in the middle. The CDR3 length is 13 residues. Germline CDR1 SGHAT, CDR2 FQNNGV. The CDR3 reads CASSFGGETEAFF. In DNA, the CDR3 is TGTGCCAGCAGCTTCGGGGGGGAGACTGAAGCTTTCTTT.

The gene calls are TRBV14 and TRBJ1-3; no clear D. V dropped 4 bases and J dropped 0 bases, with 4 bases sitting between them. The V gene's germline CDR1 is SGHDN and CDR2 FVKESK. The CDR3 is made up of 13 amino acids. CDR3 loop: CASSPYSGNTIYF. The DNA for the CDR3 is TGTGCCAGCAGCCCCTACTCTGGAAACACCATATATTTT.

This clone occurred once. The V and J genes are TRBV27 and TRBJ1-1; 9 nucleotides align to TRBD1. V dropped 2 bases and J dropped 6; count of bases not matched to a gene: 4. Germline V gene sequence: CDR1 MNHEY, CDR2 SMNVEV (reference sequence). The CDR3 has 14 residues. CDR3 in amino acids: CASSLATGGAEAFF. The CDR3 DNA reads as TGTGCCAGCAGTTTAGCGACAGGGGGAGCTGAAGCTTTCTTT.

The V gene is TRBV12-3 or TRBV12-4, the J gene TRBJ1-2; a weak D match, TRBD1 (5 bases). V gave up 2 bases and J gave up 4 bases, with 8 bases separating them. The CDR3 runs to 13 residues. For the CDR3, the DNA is TGTGCCAGCAGTTTAACACAGGCCTATGGCTACACCTTC. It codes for CASSLTQAYGYTF.

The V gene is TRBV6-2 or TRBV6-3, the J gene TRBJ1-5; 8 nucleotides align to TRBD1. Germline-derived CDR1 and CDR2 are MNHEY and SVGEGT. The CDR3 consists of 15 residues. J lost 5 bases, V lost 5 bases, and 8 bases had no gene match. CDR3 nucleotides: TGTGCCAGCAGTAAGACAGGGGCCGGCGATCAGCCCCAGCATTTT. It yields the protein CASSKTGAGDQPQHF.